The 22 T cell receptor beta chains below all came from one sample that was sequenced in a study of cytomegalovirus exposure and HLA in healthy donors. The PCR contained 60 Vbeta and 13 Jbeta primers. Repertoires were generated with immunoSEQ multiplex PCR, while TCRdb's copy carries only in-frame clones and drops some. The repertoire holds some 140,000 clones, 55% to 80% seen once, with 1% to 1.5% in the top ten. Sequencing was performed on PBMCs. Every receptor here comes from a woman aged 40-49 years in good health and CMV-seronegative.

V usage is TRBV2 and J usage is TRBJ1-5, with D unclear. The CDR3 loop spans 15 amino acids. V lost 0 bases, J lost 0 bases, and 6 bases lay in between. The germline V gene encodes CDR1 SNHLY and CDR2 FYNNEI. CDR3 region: CASSEALNSNQPQHF. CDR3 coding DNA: TGTGCCAGCAGTGAAGCCCTAAATAGCAATCAGCCCCAGCATTTT.

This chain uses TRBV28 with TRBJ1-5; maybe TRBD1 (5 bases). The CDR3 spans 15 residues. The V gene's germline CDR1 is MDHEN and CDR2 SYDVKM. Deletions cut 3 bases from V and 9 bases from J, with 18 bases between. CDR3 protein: CASSLFGHPSPPQHF. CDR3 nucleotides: TGTGCCAGCAGTTTGTTCGGACATCCGTCTCCGCCCCAGCATTTT.

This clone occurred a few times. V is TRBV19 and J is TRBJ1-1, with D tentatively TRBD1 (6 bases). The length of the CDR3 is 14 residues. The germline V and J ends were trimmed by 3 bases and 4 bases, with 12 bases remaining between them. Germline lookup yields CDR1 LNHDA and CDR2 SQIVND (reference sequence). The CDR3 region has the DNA TGTGCCAGTAGTATTACAGGGCCGGGCACTGAAGCTTTCTTT. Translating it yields CASSITGPGTEAFF. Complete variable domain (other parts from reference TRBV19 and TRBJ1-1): DGGITQSPKYLFRKEGQNVTLSCEQNLNHDAMYWYRQDPGQGLRLIYYSQIVNDFQKGDIAEGYSVSREKKESFPLTVTSAQKNPTAFYLCASSITGPGTEAFFGQGTRLTVV.

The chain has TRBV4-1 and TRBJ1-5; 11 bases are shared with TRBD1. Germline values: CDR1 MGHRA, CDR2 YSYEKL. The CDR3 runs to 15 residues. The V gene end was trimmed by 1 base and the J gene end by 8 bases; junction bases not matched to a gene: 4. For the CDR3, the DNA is TGCGCCAGCAGCCAAGGGGACAGGGGGAGTGAGCCCCAGCATTTT. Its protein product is CASSQGDRGSEPQHF.

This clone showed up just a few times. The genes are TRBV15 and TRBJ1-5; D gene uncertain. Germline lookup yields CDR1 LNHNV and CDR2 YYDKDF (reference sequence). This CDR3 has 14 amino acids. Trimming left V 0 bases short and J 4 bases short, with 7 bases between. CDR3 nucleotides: TGTGCCACCAGCAGAGAGGGCTTTAATCAGCCCCAGCATTTT. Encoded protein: CATSREGFNQPQHF.

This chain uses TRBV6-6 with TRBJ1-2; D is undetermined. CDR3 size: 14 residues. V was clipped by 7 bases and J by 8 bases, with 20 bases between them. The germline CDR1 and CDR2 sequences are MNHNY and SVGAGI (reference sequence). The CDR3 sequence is CASTQSRASWGYTF. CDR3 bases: TGTGCCAGCACCCAATCGAGGGCCAGCTGGGGCTACACCTTC.

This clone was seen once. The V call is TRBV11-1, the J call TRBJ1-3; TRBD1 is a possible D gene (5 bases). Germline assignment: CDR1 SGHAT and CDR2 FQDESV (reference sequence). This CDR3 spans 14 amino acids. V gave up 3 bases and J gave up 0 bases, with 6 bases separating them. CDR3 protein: CASSFRDSGNTIYF. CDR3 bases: TGTGCCAGCAGCTTCAGGGACTCTGGAAACACCATATATTTT.

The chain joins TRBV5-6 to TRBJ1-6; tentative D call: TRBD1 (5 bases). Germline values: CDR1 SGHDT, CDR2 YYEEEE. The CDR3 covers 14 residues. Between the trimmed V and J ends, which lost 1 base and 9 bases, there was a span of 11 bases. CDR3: CASSLLQGSSPLHF. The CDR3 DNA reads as TGTGCCAGCAGCTTGTTGCAGGGCTCTTCACCCCTCCACTTT.

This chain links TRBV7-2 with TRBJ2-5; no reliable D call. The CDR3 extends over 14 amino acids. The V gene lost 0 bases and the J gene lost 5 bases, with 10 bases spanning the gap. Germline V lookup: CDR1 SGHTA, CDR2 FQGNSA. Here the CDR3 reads CASSLASMRETQYF. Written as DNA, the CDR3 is TGTGCCAGCAGCTTAGCTTCGATGCGGGAGACCCAGTACTTC.

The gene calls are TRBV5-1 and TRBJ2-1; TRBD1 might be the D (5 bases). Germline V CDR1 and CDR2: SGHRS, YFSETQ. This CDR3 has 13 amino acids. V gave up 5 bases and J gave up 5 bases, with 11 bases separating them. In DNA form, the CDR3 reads TGCGCCAGCAGGGAAGGGGCAAACAATGAGCAGTTCTTC. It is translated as CASREGANNEQFF.

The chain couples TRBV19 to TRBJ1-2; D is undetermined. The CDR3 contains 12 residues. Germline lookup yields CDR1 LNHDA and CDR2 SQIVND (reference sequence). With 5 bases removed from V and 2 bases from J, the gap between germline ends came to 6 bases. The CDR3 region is CASSQVNYGYTF. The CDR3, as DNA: TGTGCCAGTAGTCAGGTCAACTATGGCTACACCTTC.

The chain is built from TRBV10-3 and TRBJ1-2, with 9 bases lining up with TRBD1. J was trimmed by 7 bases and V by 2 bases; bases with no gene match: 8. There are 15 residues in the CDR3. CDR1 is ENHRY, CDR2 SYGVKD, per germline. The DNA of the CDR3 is TGTGCCATCAGTGAGCCGACAGGGGGAGGCTCTGGCTACACCTTC. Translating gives CAISEPTGGGSGYTF.

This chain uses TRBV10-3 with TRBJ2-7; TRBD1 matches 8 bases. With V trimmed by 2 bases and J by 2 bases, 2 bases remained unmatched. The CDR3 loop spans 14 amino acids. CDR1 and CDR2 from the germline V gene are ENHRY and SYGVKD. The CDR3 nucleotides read TGTGCCATCAGTGAGGGACAGGGCGCCTACGAGCAGTACTTC. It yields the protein CAISEGQGAYEQYF.

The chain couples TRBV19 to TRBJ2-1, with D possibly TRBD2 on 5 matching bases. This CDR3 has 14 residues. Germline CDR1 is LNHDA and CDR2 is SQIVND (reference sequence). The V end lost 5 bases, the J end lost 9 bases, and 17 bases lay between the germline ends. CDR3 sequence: CASSAPGIPLEQFF. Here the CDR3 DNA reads TGTGCCAGTAGTGCACCCGGGATACCCCTTGAGCAGTTCTTC.

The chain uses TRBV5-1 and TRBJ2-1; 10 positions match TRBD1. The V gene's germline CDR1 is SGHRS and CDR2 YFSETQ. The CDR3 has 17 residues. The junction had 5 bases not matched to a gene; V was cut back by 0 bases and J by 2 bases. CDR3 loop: CASSLVVTGGAYNEQFF. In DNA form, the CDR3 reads TGCGCCAGCAGCTTGGTTGTGACAGGGGGCGCCTACAATGAGCAGTTCTTC.

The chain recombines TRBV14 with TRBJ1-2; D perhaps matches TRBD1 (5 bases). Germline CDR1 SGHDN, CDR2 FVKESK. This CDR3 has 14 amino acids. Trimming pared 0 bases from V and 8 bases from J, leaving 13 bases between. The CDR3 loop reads CASSQEVVGQGYTF. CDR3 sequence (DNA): TGTGCCAGCAGCCAAGAAGTAGTGGGGCAGGGCTACACCTTC.

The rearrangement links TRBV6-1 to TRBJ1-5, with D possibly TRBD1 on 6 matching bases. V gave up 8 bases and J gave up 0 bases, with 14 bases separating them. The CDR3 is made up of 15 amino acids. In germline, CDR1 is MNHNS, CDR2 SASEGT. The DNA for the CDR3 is TGTGCCAGCCGGGACAACGAATATAGCAATCAGCCCCAGCATTTT. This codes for CASRDNEYSNQPQHF.

The CDR3 loop reads CASSLLSLSGNTIYF. Written as DNA, the CDR3 is TGTGCCAGCAGCTTGCTTAGTCTCTCTGGAAACACCATATATTTT. The rearrangement joins TRBV5-5 to TRBJ1-3, with D hard to call. The V and J ends lost 1 base and 0 bases respectively, with 8 bases between them. The CDR3 is 15 amino acids. Germline V gene sequence: CDR1 SGHKS, CDR2 YYEKEE (reference sequence).

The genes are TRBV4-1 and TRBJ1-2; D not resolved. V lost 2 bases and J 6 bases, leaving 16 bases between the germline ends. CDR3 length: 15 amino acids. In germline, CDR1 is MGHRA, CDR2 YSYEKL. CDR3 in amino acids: CASSQIGREGHGYTF. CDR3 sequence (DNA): TGCGCCAGCAGCCAAATAGGGAGGGAGGGCCATGGCTACACCTTC.

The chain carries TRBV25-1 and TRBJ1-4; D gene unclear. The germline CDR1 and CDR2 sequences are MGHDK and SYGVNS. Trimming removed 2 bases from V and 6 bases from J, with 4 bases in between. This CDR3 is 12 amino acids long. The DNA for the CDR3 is TGTGCCAGCAGTGAAATAGATGAAAAACTGTTTTTT. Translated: CASSEIDEKLFF. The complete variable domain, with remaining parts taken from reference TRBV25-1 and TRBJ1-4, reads EADIYQTPRYLVIGTGKKITLECSQTMGHDKMYWYQQDPGMELHLIHYSYGVNSTEKGDLSSESTVSRIRTEHFPLTLESARPSHTSQYLCASSEIDEKLFFGSGTQLSVL.

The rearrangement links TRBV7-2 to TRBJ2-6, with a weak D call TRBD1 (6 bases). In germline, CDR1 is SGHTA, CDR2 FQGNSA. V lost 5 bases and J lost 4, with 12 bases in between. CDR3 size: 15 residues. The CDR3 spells CASSTWGPGANVLTF. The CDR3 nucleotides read TGTGCCAGCAGCACGTGGGGGCCAGGGGCCAACGTCCTGACTTTC. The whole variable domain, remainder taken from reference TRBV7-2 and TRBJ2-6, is GAGVSQSPSNKVTEKGKDVELRCDPISGHTALYWYRQSLGQGLEFLIYFQGNSAPDKSGLPSDRFSAERTGGSVSTLTIQRTQQEDSAVYLCASSTWGPGANVLTFGAGSRLTVL.

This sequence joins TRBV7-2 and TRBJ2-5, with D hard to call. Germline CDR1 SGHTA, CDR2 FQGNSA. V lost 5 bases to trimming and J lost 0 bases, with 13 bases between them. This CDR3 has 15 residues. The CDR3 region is CASSRIVGYQETQYF. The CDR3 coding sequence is TGTGCCAGCAGCCGGATCGTCGGGTACCAAGAGACCCAGTACTTC.